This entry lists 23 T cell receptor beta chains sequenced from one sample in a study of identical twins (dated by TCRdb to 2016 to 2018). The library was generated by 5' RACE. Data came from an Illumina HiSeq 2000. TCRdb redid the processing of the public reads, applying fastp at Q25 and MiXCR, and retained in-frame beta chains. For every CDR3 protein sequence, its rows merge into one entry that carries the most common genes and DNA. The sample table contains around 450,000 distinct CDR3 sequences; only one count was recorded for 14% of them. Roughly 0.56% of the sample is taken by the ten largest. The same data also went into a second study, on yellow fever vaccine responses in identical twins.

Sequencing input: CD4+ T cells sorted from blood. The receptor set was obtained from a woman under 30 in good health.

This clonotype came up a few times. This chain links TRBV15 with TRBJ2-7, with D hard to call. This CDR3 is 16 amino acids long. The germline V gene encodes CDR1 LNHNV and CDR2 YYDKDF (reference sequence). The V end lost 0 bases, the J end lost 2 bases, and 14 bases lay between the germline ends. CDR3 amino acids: CATSRDPGPGAYEQYF. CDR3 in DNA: TGTGCCACCAGCAGAGATCCCGGGCCAGGAGCCTACGAGCAGTACTTC.

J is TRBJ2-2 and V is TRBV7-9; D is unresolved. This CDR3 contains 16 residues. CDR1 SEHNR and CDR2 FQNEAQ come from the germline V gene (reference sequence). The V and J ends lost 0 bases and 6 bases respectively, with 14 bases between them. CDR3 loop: CASSLAAVLGSGELFF. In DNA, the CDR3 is TGTGCCAGCAGCTTAGCGGCCGTACTTGGTTCCGGGGAGCTGTTTTTT. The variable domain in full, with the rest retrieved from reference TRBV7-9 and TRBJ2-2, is DTGVSQNPRHKITKRGQNVTFRCDPISEHNRLYWYRQTLGQGPEFLTYFQNEAQLEKSRLLSDRFSAERPKGSFSTLEIQRTEQGDSAMYLCASSLAAVLGSGELFFGEGSRLTVL.

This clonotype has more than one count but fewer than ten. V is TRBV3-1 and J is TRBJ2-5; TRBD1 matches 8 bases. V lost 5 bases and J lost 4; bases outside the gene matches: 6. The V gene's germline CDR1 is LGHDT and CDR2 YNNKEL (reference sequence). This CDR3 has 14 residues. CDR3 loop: CASSDRGRLETQYF. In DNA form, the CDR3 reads TGTGCCAGCAGCGACAGGGGACGGTTAGAGACCCAGTACTTC.

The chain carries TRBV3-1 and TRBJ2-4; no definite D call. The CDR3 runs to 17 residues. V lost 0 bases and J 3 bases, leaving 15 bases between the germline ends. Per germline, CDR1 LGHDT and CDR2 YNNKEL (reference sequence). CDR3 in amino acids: CASSQEFGLGGKNIQYF. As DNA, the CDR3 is TGTGCCAGCAGCCAAGAGTTTGGCCTCGGTGGCAAAAACATTCAGTACTTC.

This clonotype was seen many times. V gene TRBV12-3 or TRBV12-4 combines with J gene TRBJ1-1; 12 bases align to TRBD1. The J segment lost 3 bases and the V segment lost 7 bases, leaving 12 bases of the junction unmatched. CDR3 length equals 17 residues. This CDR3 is CASTPAGGQGAYTEAFF. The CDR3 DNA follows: TGTGCCAGCACCCCGGCGGGGGGACAGGGGGCTTACACTGAAGCTTTCTTT.

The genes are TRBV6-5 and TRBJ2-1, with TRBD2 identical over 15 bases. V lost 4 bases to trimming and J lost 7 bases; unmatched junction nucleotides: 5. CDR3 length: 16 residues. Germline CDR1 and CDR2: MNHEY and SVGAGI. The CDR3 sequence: CASSFRTSGRVNEQFF. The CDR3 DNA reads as TGTGCCAGCAGTTTCCGGACTAGCGGGAGGGTGAATGAGCAGTTCTTC.

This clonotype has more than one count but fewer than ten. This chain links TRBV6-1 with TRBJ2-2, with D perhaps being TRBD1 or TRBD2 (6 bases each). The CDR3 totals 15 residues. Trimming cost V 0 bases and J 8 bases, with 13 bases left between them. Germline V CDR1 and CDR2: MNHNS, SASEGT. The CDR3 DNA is TGTGCCAGCAGTGAAGCCCCCGGGGGCGGGGGGGAGCTGTTTTTT. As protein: CASSEAPGGGGELFF.

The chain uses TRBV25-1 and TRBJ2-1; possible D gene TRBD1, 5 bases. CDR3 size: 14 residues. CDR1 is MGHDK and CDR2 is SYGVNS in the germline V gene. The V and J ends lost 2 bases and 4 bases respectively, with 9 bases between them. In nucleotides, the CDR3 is TGTGCCAGCAGTGAAGGGGCTGGATACAATGAGCAGTTCTTC. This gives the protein CASSEGAGYNEQFF.

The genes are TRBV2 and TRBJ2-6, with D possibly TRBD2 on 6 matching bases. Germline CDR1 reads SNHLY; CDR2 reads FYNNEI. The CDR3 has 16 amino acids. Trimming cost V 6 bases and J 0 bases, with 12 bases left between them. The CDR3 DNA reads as TGTGCCAGCAGGGGAGGAACTGGCTCTGGGGCCAACGTCCTGACTTTC. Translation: CASRGGTGSGANVLTF.

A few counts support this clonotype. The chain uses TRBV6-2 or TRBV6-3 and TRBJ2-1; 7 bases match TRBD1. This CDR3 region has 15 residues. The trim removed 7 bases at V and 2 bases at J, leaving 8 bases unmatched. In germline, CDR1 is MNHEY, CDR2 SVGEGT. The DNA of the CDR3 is TGTGCCAGCAACCGACAGGGAGTCACCTACAATGAGCAGTTCTTC. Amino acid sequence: CASNRQGVTYNEQFF.

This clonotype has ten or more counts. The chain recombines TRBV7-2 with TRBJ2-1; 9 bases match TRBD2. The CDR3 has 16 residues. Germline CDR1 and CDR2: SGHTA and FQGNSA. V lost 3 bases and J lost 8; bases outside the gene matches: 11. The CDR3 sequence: CASSFRGSGGRDEQFF. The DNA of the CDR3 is TGTGCCAGCAGCTTCAGGGGTAGCGGGGGAAGGGATGAGCAGTTCTTC.

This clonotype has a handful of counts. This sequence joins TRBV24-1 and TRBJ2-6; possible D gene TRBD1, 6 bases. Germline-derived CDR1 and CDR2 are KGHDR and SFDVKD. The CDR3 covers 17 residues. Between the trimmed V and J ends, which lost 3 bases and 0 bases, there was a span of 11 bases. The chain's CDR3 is CATSDRRQASGANVLTF. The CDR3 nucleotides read TGTGCCACCAGTGATAGGAGACAGGCCTCTGGGGCCAACGTCCTGACTTTC.

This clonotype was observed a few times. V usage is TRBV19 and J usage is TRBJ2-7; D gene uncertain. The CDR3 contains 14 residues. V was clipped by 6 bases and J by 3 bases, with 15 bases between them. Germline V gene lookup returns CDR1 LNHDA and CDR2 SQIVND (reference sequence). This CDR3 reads CASSTIGAIYEQYF. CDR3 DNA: TGTGCCAGTAGCACCATAGGCGCGATCTACGAGCAGTACTTC.

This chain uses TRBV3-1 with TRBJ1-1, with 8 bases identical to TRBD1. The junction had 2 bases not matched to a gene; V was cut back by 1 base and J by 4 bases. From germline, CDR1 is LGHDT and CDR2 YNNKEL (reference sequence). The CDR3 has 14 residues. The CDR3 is CASSQGQGTTEAFF. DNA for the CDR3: TGTGCCAGCAGCCAAGGACAGGGGACCACTGAAGCTTTCTTT.

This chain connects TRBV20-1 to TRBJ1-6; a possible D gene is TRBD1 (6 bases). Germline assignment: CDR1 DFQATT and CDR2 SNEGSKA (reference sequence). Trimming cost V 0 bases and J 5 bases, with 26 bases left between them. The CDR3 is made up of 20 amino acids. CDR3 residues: CSARDRTDYWGPTDNSPLHF. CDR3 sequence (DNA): TGCAGTGCTAGAGATAGGACGGATTATTGGGGGCCTACGGATAATTCACCCCTCCACTTT.

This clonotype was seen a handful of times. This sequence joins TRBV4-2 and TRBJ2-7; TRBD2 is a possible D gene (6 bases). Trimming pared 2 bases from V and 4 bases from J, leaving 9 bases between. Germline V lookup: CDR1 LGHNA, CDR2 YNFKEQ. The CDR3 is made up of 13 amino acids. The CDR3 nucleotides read TGTGCCAGCAGCCAAAGGACTAATTACGAGCAGTACTTC. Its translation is CASSQRTNYEQYF.

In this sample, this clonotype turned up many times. The CDR3 nucleotides read TGTGCCAGCAGTCCCGGGACCGGGGTGTGGAATGAGCAGTTCTTC. Its protein is CASSPGTGVWNEQFF. This chain links TRBV12-3 or TRBV12-4 with TRBJ2-1, with D possibly being TRBD1 or TRBD2 (5 bases each). V was clipped by 5 bases and J by 7 bases, with 18 bases between them. The CDR3 is 15 residues long.

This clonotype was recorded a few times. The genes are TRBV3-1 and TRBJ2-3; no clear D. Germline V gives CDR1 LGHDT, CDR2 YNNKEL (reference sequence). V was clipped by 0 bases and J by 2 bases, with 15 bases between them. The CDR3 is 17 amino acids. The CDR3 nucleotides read TGTGCCAGCAGCCAAGATTTCATCCGACCCAACACAGATACGCAGTATTTT. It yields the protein CASSQDFIRPNTDTQYF.

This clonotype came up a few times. The CDR3 nucleotides are TGCAGCGTTGGGAGGGGGGGGCCGAGATACAATGAGCAGTTCTTC. Translated: CSVGRGGPRYNEQFF. This chain connects TRBV29-1 to TRBJ2-1; D is perhaps TRBD2 (7 bases). The germline V gene encodes CDR1 SQVTM and CDR2 ANQGSEA. The CDR3 spans 15 residues. V lost 4 bases and J 4 bases, leaving 17 bases between the germline ends.

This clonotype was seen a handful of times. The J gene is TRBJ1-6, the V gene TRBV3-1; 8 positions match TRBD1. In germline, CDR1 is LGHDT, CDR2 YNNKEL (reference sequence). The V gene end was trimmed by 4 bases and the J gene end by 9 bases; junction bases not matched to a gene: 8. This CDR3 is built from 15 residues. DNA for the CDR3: TGTGCCAGCAGCCCCTCCCAGGGGGCTGCTTCACCCCTCCACTTT. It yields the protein CASSPSQGAASPLHF.

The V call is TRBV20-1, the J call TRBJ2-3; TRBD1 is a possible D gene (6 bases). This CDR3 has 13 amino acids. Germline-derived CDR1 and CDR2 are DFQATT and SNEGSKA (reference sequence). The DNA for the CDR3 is TGCAGCCTGGACAGACCTAGCACAGATACGCAGTATTTT. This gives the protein CSLDRPSTDTQYF.

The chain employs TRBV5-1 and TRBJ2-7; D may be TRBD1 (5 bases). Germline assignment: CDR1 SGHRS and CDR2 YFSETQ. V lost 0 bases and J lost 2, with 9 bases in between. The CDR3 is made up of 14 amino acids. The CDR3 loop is CASSLEGQPYEQYF. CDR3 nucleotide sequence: TGCGCCAGCAGCTTGGAGGGGCAGCCCTACGAGCAGTACTTC.

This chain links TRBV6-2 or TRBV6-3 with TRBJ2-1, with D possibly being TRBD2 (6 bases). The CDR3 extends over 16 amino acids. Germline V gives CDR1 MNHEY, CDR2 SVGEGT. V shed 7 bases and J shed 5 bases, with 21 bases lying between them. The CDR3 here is CASILQSGRGNNEQFF. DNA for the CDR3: TGTGCCAGCATCCTACAAAGCGGACGGGGGAACAATGAGCAGTTCTTC.